Shown below are 20 T cell receptor beta chains from a single sample sequenced in a study of OX40 agonist ivuxolimab in advanced cancers. The protocol was immunoSEQ multiplex PCR, while the TCRdb copy is restricted to in-frame clones and leaves out a portion. The sample has roughly 76,000 clones, more than 85% seen once. Sequenced here: CD4+ or CD8+ T cells sorted from blood, sampled in a trial of the OX40 agonist ivuxolimab. Every receptor here comes from an adult with an advanced solid tumor such as melanoma, head and neck, liver or kidney cancer.

This chain uses TRBV9 with TRBJ2-3, with D possibly matching TRBD2 (5 bases). CDR1 is SGDLS and CDR2 is YYNGEE in the germline V gene. V lost 1 base and J 5 bases, leaving 5 bases between the germline ends. CDR3 length: 12 amino acids. The CDR3 is CASSVREDTQYF. The CDR3 DNA reads TGTGCCAGCAGCGTACGGGAAGATACGCAGTATTTT.

V is TRBV27 and J is TRBJ2-5; 9 bases line up with TRBD1. Germline V lookup: CDR1 MNHEY, CDR2 SMNVEV (reference sequence). V was clipped by 5 bases and J by 5 bases; unmatched bases: 6. This CDR3 spans 14 amino acids. The CDR3 here is CASSQKGQGETQYF. DNA of the CDR3: TGTGCCAGCAGTCAAAAGGGACAGGGTGAGACCCAGTACTTC.

The genes are TRBV7-9 and TRBJ2-7, with 7 bases aligning to TRBD2. Germline V gene sequence: CDR1 SEHNR, CDR2 FQNEAQ (reference sequence). CDR3 length: 14 residues. V lost 8 bases to trimming and J lost 3 bases; unmatched junction nucleotides: 10. The CDR3 loop reads CASAAGRLGYEQYF. The CDR3 DNA sequence: TGTGCCAGCGCAGCGGGACGATTAGGCTACGAGCAGTACTTC.

The rearrangement uses TRBV7-3 and TRBJ2-5, with 11 positions matching TRBD1. Unmatched junction bases numbered 4, after V lost 8 bases and J lost 5 bases. CDR1 is SGHTA and CDR2 is FQGTGA in the germline V gene. This CDR3 region has 13 residues. The CDR3 DNA reads TGTGCCAGCGGCCGGGACAGGGGGGAGACCCAGTACTTC. Encoded protein: CASGRDRGETQYF.

The chain employs TRBV10-1 and TRBJ2-7; D might be TRBD1 or TRBD2, each matching 5 bases. The germline V gene encodes CDR1 WNHNN and CDR2 SYGVQD (reference sequence). Trimming removed 0 bases at V and 6 bases at J, with 18 bases between. The CDR3 spans 16 residues. This chain's CDR3 is CASSESAGTDLGEQYF. The CDR3 nucleotides read TGCGCCAGCAGTGAGTCGGCCGGGACCGACCTCGGCGAGCAGTACTTC.

The chain couples TRBV11-3 to TRBJ1-5; D remains ambiguous. Per the germline V gene, CDR1 is SGHNT and CDR2 is YENEEA. The CDR3 extends over 14 amino acids. Trimming cost V 4 bases and J 7 bases, with 14 bases left between them. The CDR3 loop is CASSSDPIRQPQHF. For the CDR3, the DNA is TGTGCCAGCAGCTCGGACCCCATCCGGCAGCCCCAGCATTTT.

V is TRBV28 and J is TRBJ2-7; a possible D gene is TRBD2 (5 bases). V was cut by 6 bases and J by 2 bases, with 14 bases left in between. The germline CDR1 and CDR2 sequences are MDHEN and SYDVKM. The CDR3 extends over 14 amino acids. The CDR3 reads CASSRGGIPYEQYF. In nucleotides, the CDR3 is TGTGCCAGCAGCCGCGGAGGAATTCCCTACGAGCAGTACTTC.

The chain combines TRBV29-1 with TRBJ2-7; the D gene could be TRBD1 or TRBD2 (5 bases each). The germline V gene has CDR1 SQVTM and CDR2 ANQGSEA. With 7 bases removed from V and 7 bases from J, the gap between germline ends came to 17 bases. The CDR3 loop spans 12 amino acids. This CDR3 is CSAFRDAGEQYF. CDR3 DNA sequence: TGCAGCGCCTTCCGGGACGCAGGAGAGCAGTACTTC.

The chain links TRBV11-2 to TRBJ1-2, with no clear D. CDR3 size: 14 residues. Germline values: CDR1 SGHAT, CDR2 FQNNGV. Trimming shortened V by 1 base and J by 5 bases, and 11 bases separated the two germline ends. CDR3 protein: CASSLATDFYGYTF. The CDR3 region has the DNA TGTGCCAGCAGCTTAGCCACGGACTTTTATGGCTACACCTTC.

The chain links TRBV6-5 to TRBJ2-3; D not certain. This CDR3 contains 12 residues. Germline assignment: CDR1 MNHEY and CDR2 SVGAGI. Trimming took off 9 bases at V and 3 bases at J, with 10 bases between the two ends. The CDR3 here is CASNGVTDTQYF. In DNA form, the CDR3 reads TGTGCCAGTAACGGAGTAACAGATACGCAGTATTTT.

V gene TRBV2 combines with J gene TRBJ2-5; D not resolved. Per the germline V gene, CDR1 is SNHLY and CDR2 is FYNNEI. This CDR3 is 12 amino acids long. Trimming removed 7 bases from V and 4 bases from J, with 10 bases in between. The CDR3 reads CASIGQRETQYF. CDR3 nucleotides: TGTGCCAGCATCGGGCAGAGAGAGACCCAGTACTTC.

This clone was counted between two and nine times. The chain carries TRBV29-1 and TRBJ2-3, with TRBD2 as a possible D gene (6 bases). This CDR3 is built from 15 residues. Germline CDR1 SQVTM, CDR2 ANQGSEA. V lost 6 bases and J 2 bases, leaving 18 bases between the germline ends. CDR3 sequence reads: CSVDFRRGPTDTQYF. The DNA of the CDR3 is TGCAGCGTCGACTTCCGGCGGGGACCCACAGATACGCAGTATTTT.

The chain links TRBV6-1 to TRBJ2-7, with TRBD1 matching 9 bases. Germline loops: CDR1 MNHNS, CDR2 SASEGT. There are 15 residues in the CDR3. V gave up 0 bases and J gave up 3 bases; unmatched junction bases: 3. CDR3 coding DNA: TGTGCCAGCAGTGAAGCGGGACAGGGAGGCTACGAGCAGTACTTC. It specifies CASSEAGQGGYEQYF.

This chain uses TRBV2 with TRBJ2-2, with D perhaps TRBD2 (5 bases). From germline, CDR1 is SNHLY and CDR2 FYNNEI. The CDR3 loop spans 14 amino acids. Trimming stripped 7 bases from V and 1 base from J, with 10 bases between. The CDR3 coding sequence is TGTGCCAGCATACGAGGGCGGAACACCGGGGAGCTGTTTTTT. Its protein is CASIRGRNTGELFF.

The chain uses TRBV6-1 and TRBJ1-6; 8 bases agree with TRBD1. Losses at the gene ends were 6 bases for V and 9 bases for J; bases not matched to a gene: 1. The CDR3 is 12 residues long. Germline lookup yields CDR1 MNHNS and CDR2 SASEGT. The CDR3 is CASRDRASPLHF. DNA for the CDR3: TGTGCCAGCAGGGACAGGGCTTCACCCCTCCACTTT.

The chain has TRBV18 and TRBJ2-6; D is perhaps TRBD2 (5 bases). CDR1 and CDR2 (germline): KGHSH, LQKENI. The CDR3 runs 17 residues. Trimming took off 4 bases at V and 1 base at J, with 14 bases between the two ends. CDR3 in DNA: TGTGCCAGCTCACGCCTTGGGCGGGCATCTGGGGCCAACGTCCTGACTTTC. It specifies CASSRLGRASGANVLTF.

In its sample, this clone was seen a few times. The rearrangement joins TRBV5-1 to TRBJ1-1, with TRBD1 matching 11 bases. The length of the CDR3 is 17 residues. V lost 0 bases, J lost 0 bases, and 4 bases stayed unmatched. From germline, CDR1 is SGHRS and CDR2 YFSETQ. CDR3 in amino acids: CASSLGGTGGMNTEAFF. CDR3 coding DNA: TGCGCCAGCAGCTTGGGTGGGACAGGGGGAATGAACACTGAAGCTTTCTTT.

This sequence joins TRBV27 and TRBJ1-6, with 9 bases matching TRBD1. This CDR3 spans 14 amino acids. The V gene's germline CDR1 is MNHEY and CDR2 SMNVEV (reference sequence). With V trimmed by 6 bases and J by 10 bases, 7 bases remained unmatched. CDR3 in amino acids: CASSPGTGQSPLHF. In DNA, the CDR3 is TGTGCCAGCAGCCCCGGGACAGGGCAATCACCCCTCCACTTT.

This clone was picked up one time. V is TRBV28 and J is TRBJ2-5, with D tentatively TRBD1 or TRBD2 (5 bases each). This CDR3 comprises 14 residues. In germline, CDR1 is MDHEN, CDR2 SYDVKM. V lost 4 bases and J lost 1, with 10 bases in between. The chain's CDR3 is CASSSRGFQETQYF. In DNA form, the CDR3 reads TGTGCCAGCAGTTCCCGGGGCTTCCAAGAGACCCAGTACTTC.

The J gene is TRBJ1-5, the V gene TRBV6-5; no reliable D call. Between the trimmed V and J ends, which lost 0 bases and 7 bases, there was a span of 7 bases. CDR1 is MNHEY, CDR2 SVGAGI, per germline. The CDR3 is 13 residues long. The chain's CDR3 is CASSYSTKQPQHF. Written as DNA, the CDR3 is TGTGCCAGCAGTTACTCGACCAAGCAGCCCCAGCATTTT.